This is a list of T cell receptor beta chains from one sample in a study of blood T cell repertoires in COVID-19. Clones were sequenced by immunoSEQ multiplex PCR, and TCRdb holds only the in-frame ones, with some missing. Of over 200,000 clones in the sample, more than 80% were seen once. The sequencing input was PBMCs or T cells enriched from blood (not recorded which). All receptors derive from a man aged 25 to 40 who had recovered from COVID-19. Each CDR3 is given with its conserved first and last residue. D genes are given only for firm matches. Only part of the rows carry a size: once, few, many, or a class if the clone is expanded.

V gene: TRBV27
D gene: NA
clone size: NA
J gene: TRBJ1-1
CDR3 protein: CASTSGNGVEAFF
CDR3 DNA: TGTGCCAGCACGTCAGGGAATGGGGTTGAAGCTTTCTTT

V gene: TRBV11-2
D gene: NA
clone size: NA
J gene: TRBJ2-1
CDR3 protein: CASSLDLVYPYNEQFF
CDR3 DNA: TGTGCCAGCAGCTTAGATCTTGTATATCCCTACAATGAGCAGTTCTTC

V gene: TRBV6-5
D gene: NA
clone size: NA
J gene: TRBJ2-7
CDR3 protein: CASSYFSGEQYF
CDR3 DNA: TGTGCCAGCAGTTACTTCTCGGGAGAGCAGTACTTC

V gene: TRBV11-2
D gene: NA
clone size: NA
J gene: TRBJ2-6
CDR3 protein: CASSLTSSGANVLTF
CDR3 DNA: TGTGCCAGCAGCTTAACAAGCTCTGGGGCCAACGTCCTGACTTTC

V gene: TRBV27
D gene: TRBD1
clone size: NA
J gene: TRBJ1-1
CDR3 protein: CASSPLGQGKNTEAFF
CDR3 DNA: TGTGCCAGCAGTCCCCTAGGACAGGGTAAGAACACTGAAGCTTTCTTT

V gene: TRBV28
D gene: NA
clone size: few
J gene: TRBJ2-7
CDR3 protein: CASSPPGPPSREQYF
CDR3 DNA: TGTGCCAGCAGTCCACCGGGTCCCCCATCGCGGGAGCAGTACTTC

V gene: TRBV5-1
D gene: NA
clone size: NA
J gene: TRBJ2-2
CDR3 protein: CASSKAGPANTGELFF
CDR3 DNA: TGCGCCAGCAGCAAGGCGGGGCCAGCGAACACCGGGGAGCTGTTTTTT

V gene: TRBV7-9
D gene: NA
clone size: NA
J gene: TRBJ1-3
CDR3 protein: CASSSGPPGRATIYF
CDR3 DNA: TGTGCCAGCAGTTCAGGACCGCCCGGGAGGGCCACCATATATTTT

V gene: TRBV10-1
D gene: NA
clone size: NA
J gene: TRBJ2-2
CDR3 protein: CAAQGPNTGELFF
CDR3 DNA: TGCGCCGCGCAGGGGCCGAACACCGGGGAGCTGTTTTTT

V gene: TRBV6-2/TRBV6-3
D gene: TRBD1
clone size: NA
J gene: TRBJ1-1
CDR3 protein: CASSNPGQGPDTEAFF
CDR3 DNA: TGTGCCAGCAGTAACCCGGGACAGGGCCCTGACACTGAAGCTTTCTTT

V gene: TRBV7-2
D gene: NA
clone size: NA
J gene: TRBJ1-3
CDR3 protein: CASSLDQGAGNTIYF
CDR3 DNA: TGTGCCAGCAGCTTAGACCAGGGTGCTGGAAACACCATATATTTT

V gene: TRBV18
D gene: TRBD1
clone size: NA
J gene: TRBJ1-2
CDR3 protein: CASSPRDRGRMFYGYTF
CDR3 DNA: TGTGCCAGCTCACCACGGGACAGGGGGCGTATGTTCTATGGCTACACCTTC

V gene: TRBV5-1
D gene: NA
clone size: NA
J gene: TRBJ2-1
CDR3 protein: CASSLVARDSYNEQFF
CDR3 DNA: TGCGCCAGCAGCTTGGTAGCGCGAGACTCCTACAATGAGCAGTTCTTC

V gene: TRBV29-1
D gene: TRBD2
clone size: NA
J gene: TRBJ2-1
CDR3 protein: CSVRTSGGNEQFF
CDR3 DNA: TGCAGCGTTCGGACTAGCGGGGGCAATGAGCAGTTCTTC